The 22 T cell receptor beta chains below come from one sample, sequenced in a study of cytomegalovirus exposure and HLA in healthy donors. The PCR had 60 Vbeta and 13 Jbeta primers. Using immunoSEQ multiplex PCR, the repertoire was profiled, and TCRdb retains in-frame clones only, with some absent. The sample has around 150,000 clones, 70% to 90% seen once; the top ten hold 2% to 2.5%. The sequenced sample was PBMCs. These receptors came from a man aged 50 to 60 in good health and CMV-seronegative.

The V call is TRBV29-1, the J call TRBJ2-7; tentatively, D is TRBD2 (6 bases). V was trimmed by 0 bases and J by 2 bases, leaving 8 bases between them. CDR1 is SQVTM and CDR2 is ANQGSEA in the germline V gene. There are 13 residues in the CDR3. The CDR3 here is CSVEDTSPYEQYF. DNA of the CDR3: TGCAGCGTTGAAGATACTAGCCCCTACGAGCAGTACTTC.

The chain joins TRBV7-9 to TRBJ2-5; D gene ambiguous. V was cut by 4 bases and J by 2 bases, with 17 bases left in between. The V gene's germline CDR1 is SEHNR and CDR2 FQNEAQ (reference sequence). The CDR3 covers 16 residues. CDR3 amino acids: CASSSPIVVSQETQYF. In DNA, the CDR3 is TGTGCCAGCAGCTCCCCTATTGTCGTCTCGCAAGAGACCCAGTACTTC.

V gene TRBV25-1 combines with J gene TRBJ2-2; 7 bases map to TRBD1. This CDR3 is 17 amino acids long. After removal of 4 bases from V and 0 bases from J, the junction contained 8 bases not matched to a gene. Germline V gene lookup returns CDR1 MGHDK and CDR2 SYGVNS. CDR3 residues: CASSAHSGTANTGELFF. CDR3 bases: TGTGCCAGCAGTGCTCACTCCGGGACAGCGAACACCGGGGAGCTGTTTTTT.

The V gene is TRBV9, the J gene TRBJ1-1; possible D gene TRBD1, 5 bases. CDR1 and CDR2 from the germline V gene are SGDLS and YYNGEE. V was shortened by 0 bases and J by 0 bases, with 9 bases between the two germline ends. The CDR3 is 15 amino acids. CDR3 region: CASSVGGRMNTEAFF. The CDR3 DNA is TGTGCCAGCAGCGTAGGGGGCAGAATGAACACTGAAGCTTTCTTT.

The CDR3 here is CASSSSQGDQPQHF. The CDR3 DNA sequence: TGTGCCAGCAGTTCGAGCCAAGGAGATCAGCCCCAGCATTTT. This chain joins TRBV27 and TRBJ1-5; no clear D. The V end lost 4 bases, the J end lost 5 bases, and 12 bases lay between the germline ends. Germline assignment: CDR1 MNHEY and CDR2 SMNVEV (reference sequence). The CDR3 contains 14 residues.

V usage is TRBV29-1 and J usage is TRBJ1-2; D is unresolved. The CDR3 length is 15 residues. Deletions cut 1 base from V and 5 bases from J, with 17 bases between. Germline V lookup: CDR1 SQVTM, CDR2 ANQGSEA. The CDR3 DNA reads TGCAGCGTTGAAGGAGGGCTCGGTTCCGATTATGGCTACACCTTC. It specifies CSVEGGLGSDYGYTF.

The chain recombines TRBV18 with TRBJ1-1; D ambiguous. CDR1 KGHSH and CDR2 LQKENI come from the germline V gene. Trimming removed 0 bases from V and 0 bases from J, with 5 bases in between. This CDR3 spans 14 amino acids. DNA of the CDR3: TGTGCCAGCTCACCACCGGCGGTGAACACTGAAGCTTTCTTT. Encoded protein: CASSPPAVNTEAFF. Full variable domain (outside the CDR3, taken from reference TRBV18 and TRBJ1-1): NAGVMQNPRHLVRRRGQEARLRCSPMKGHSHVYWYRQLPEEGLKFMVYLQKENIIDESGMPKERFSAEFPKEGPSILRIQQVVRGDSAAYFCASSPPAVNTEAFFGQGTRLTVV.

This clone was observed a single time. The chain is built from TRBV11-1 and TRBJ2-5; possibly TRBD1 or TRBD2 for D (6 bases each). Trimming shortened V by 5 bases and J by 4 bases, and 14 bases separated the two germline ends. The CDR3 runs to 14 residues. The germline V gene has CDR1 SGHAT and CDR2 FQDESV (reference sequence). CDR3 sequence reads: CASSLGGLTETQYF. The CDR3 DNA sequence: TGTGCCAGCAGCCTAGGGGGGCTCACAGAGACCCAGTACTTC.

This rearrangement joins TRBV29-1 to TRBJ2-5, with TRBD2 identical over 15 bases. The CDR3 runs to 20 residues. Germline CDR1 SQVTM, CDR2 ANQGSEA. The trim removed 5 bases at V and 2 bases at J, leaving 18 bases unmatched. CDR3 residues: CSVQALGVGTSGRTQETQYF. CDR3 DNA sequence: TGCAGCGTTCAAGCCCTAGGTGTTGGGACTAGCGGGAGGACTCAAGAGACCCAGTACTTC.

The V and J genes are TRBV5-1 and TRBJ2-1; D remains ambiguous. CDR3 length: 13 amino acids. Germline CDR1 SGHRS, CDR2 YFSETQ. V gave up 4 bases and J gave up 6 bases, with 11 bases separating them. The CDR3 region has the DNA TGCGCCAGCAGCCGCATCCCCGGCAATGAGCAGTTCTTC. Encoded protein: CASSRIPGNEQFF.

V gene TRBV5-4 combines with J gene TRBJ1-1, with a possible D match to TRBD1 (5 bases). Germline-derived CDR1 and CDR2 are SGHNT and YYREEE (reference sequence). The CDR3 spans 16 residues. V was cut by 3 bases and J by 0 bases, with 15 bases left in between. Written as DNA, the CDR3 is TGTGCCAGCAGCTCGTACAGGATAGCCATGAACACTGAAGCTTTCTTT. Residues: CASSSYRIAMNTEAFF.

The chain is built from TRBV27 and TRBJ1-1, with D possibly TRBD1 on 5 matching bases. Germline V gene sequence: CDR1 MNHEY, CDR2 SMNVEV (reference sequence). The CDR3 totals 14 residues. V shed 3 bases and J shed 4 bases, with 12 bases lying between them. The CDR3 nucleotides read TGTGCCAGCAGTTTCTTGGGGGGGGGCACTGAAGCTTTCTTT. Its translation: CASSFLGGGTEAFF.

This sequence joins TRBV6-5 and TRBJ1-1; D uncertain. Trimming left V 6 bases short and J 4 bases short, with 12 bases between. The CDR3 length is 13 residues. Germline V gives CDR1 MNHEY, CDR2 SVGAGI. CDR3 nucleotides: TGTGCCAGCAGCCCCTGGAGAAGCACTGAAGCTTTCTTT. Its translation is CASSPWRSTEAFF.

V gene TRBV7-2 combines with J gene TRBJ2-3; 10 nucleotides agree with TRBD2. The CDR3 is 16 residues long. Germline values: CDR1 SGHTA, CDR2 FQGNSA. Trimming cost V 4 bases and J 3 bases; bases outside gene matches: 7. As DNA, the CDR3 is TGTGCCAGCAGCTCGATAGCGGGGGGCGTTACAGATACGCAGTATTTT. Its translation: CASSSIAGGVTDTQYF.

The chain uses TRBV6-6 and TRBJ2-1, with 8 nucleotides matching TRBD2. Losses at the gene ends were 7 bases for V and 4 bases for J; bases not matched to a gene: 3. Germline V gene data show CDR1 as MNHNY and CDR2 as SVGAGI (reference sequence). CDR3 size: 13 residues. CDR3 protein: CASNIAGYNEQFF. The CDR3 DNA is TGTGCCAGCAATATAGCGGGGTACAATGAGCAGTTCTTC.

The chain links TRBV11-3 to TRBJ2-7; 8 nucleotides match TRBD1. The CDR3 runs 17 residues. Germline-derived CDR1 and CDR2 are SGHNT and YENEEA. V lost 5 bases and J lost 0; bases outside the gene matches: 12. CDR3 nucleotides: TGTGCCAGCAGCGTACCCACCGGGACAGGAATCTCCTACGAGCAGTACTTC. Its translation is CASSVPTGTGISYEQYF.

The CDR3 DNA sequence: TGTGCCTGGAGTGTACTTCACGAGCAGTACTTC. Translation: CAWSVLHEQYF. The gene calls are TRBV30 and TRBJ2-7; D not certain. Germline assignment: CDR1 GTSNPN and CDR2 SVGIG (reference sequence). V was trimmed by 0 bases and J by 5 bases, leaving 5 bases between them. The CDR3 is 11 residues long.

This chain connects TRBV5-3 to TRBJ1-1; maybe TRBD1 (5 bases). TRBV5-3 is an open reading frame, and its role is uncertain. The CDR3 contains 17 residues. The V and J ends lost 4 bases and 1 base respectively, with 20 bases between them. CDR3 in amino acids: CARSGVIPGTGNTEAFF. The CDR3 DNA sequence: TGTGCCAGAAGCGGGGTGATACCAGGGACTGGGAACACTGAAGCTTTCTTT.

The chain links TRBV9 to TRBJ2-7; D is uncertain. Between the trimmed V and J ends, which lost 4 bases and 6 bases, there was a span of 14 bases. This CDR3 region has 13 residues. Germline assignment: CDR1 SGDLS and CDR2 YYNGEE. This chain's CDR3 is CASSSHPASEQYF. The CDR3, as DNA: TGTGCCAGCAGCTCCCATCCGGCTAGCGAGCAGTACTTC.

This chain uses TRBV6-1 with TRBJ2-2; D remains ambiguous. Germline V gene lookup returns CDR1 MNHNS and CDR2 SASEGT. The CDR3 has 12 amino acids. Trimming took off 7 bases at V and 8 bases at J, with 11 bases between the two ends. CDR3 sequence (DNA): TGTGCCAGCACCCCACAGAGAGGGGAGCTGTTTTTT. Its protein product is CASTPQRGELFF.

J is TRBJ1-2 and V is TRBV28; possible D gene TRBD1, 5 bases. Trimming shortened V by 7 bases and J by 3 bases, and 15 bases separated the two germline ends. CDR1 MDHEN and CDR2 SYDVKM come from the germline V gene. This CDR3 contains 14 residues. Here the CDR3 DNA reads TGTGCCAGCAATAAGGGAGGAGGGGACTATGGCTACACCTTC. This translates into CASNKGGGDYGYTF.

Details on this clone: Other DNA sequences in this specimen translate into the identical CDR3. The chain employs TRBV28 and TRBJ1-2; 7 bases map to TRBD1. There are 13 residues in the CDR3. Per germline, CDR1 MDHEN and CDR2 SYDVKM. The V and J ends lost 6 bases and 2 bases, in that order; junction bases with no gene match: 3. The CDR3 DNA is TGTGCCAGCAGCTTACAGGGGAACTATGGCTACACCTTC. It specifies CASSLQGNYGYTF.